These T cell receptor beta chains were read from a single sample in a study of control samples from healthy donors and cancer patients. Sequenced by immunoSEQ multiplex PCR; TCRdb stores in-frame clones only, minus some. This sample's clone table lists 150,000 to 200,000 clones. The sample consisted of blood. The receptor source for this set is a woman between 25 and 40 years old in good health. Each CDR3 is given with its conserved first and last residue. Each record gives: D gene, J gene, V gene, CDR3 protein, CDR3 DNA. A D gene is named only where the DNA matches it firmly.

- TRBJ1-5 TRBV19 CASTKLGGLGQPQHF TGTGCCAGTACCAAACTCGGGGGGTTAGGTCAGCCCCAGCATTTT
- TRBJ1-1 TRBV5-1 CASSGPGREAFF TGCGCCAGCAGCGGACCTGGACGGGAAGCTTTCTTT
TRBD1 TRBJ1-6 TRBV7-2 CASTSPRTGASPLHF TGTGCCAGCACCAGCCCCCGGACAGGGGCCTCACCCCTCCACTTT
- TRBJ2-5 TRBV28 CASSATLETQYF TGTGCCAGCAGCGCCACCCTAGAGACCCAGTACTTC
- TRBJ2-3 TRBV5-8 CASSLNAADTQYF TGTGCCAGCAGCTTGAACGCTGCAGATACGCAGTATTTT
TRBD1 TRBJ2-2 TRBV6-6 CASRTGEIGELFF TGTGCCAGCAGGACAGGGGAGATCGGGGAGCTGTTTTTT
- TRBJ1-1 TRBV23-1 CASSQSQCNTEAFF TGCGCCAGCAGTCAATCGCAGTGTAACACTGAAGCTTTCTTT
TRBD2 TRBJ2-3 TRBV3-1/TRBV3-2 CASSQGTSGGTDTQYF TGTGCCAGCAGCCAAGGGACTAGCGGGGGCACAGATACGCAGTATTTT
- TRBJ1-2 TRBV21-1 CASSIGGGGYTF TGTGCCAGCAGCATTGGAGGGGGCGGCTACACCTTC
- TRBJ2-3 TRBV12-5 CASGLVQLLAQTLNFTDTQYF TGTGCTAGTGGTTTGGTCCAACTTCTAGCGCAGACCCTAAATTTCACAGATACGCAGTATTTT
TRBD2 TRBJ2-2 TRBV28 CASSLTSGGRKSGELFF TGTGCCAGCAGCCTGACTAGCGGGGGGCGTAAGTCCGGGGAGCTGTTTTTT
- TRBJ1-1 TRBV27 CASSMSRGTEAFF TGTGCCAGCAGTATGTCCCGGGGAACTGAAGCTTTCTTT
TRBD1 TRBJ1-1 TRBV19 CASSTPKRQGRNTEAFF TGTGCCAGTAGTACCCCCAAACGACAGGGGCGAAACACTGAAGCTTTCTTT
- TRBJ1-1 TRBV10-3 CASAPGDTLNTEAFF TGTGCATCTGCCCCCGGGGATACTCTGAACACTGAAGCTTTCTTT
TRBD1 TRBJ1-4 TRBV7-2 CASSANRGDNEKLFF TGTGCCAGCAGCGCCAACAGGGGGGATAATGAAAAACTGTTTTTT
TRBD2 TRBJ2-7 TRBV5-1 CASSLGAGDVYEQYF TGCGCCAGCAGCTTGGGGGCGGGGGACGTATACGAGCAGTACTTC
- TRBJ1-5 TRBV7-3 CASSLPRPTRQSRLWNQPQHF TGTGCCAGCAGCTTACCCCGACCAACTCGACAGAGTCGGTTATGGAATCAGCCCCAGCATTTT
- TRBJ1-4 TRBV2 CASSSEEGRGKLFF TGTGCCAGCAGTTCAGAGGAGGGGAGGGGAAAACTGTTTTTT
- TRBJ2-1 TRBV10-3 CAISLPPPEDNEQFF TGTGCCATCAGTTTACCTCCACCCGAGGACAATGAGCAGTTCTTC
- TRBJ1-6 TRBV2 CATSADYNSPLHF TGTGCCACTTCGGCTGACTATAATTCACCCCTCCACTTT
- TRBJ1-4 TRBV30 CAWSVKVAEKLFF TGTGCCTGGAGTGTAAAGGTGGCCGAAAAACTGTTTTTT
- TRBJ1-2 TRBV12-3/TRBV12-4 CASSRRGAYGYTF TGTGCCAGCAGCCGTAGGGGGGCCTATGGCTACACCTTC
- TRBJ2-1 TRBV6-4 CASSVGQPGLAYNEQFF TGTGCCAGCAGTGTAGGACAGCCAGGTCTCGCGTACAATGAGCAGTTCTTC
- TRBJ2-7 TRBV7-9 CASSFEVGGQYF TGTGCCAGCAGCTTTGAAGTTGGGGGGCAGTACTTC
- TRBJ1-4 TRBV18 CASSPPGGDNEKLFF TGTGCCAGCTCACCCCCCGGGGGCGATAATGAAAAACTGTTTTTT
- TRBJ1-4 TRBV7-2 CASSLVGSARGDEKLFF TGTGCCAGCAGCTTAGTAGGTTCTGCCCGAGGGGATGAAAAACTGTTTTTT
TRBD1 TRBJ1-1 TRBV19 CASSIGDRKAFF TGTGCCAGTAGTATAGGGGACAGGAAAGCTTTCTTT
- TRBJ1-5 TRBV10-3 CAISEGGSNQPQHF TGTGCCATCAGTGAGGGCGGTAGCAATCAGCCCCAGCATTTT
- TRBJ1-1 TRBV14 CASSQVIQNTEAFF TGTGCCAGCAGCCAAGTTATTCAGAACACTGAAGCTTTCTTT
TRBD1 TRBJ2-7 TRBV9 CASSVAGTGLIYEQYF TGTGCCAGCAGCGTAGCAGGGACAGGGCTGATATACGAGCAGTACTTC
- TRBJ1-5 TRBV7-8 CASSLEGRVSGPQHF TGTGCCAGCAGCTTAGAAGGCAGAGTCAGTGGGCCCCAGCATTTT
- TRBJ2-1 TRBV12-5 CASGVWDEQFF TGTGCTAGTGGGGTCTGGGATGAGCAGTTCTTC
- TRBJ2-3 TRBV19 CARILYGGPSTDTQYF TGTGCCAGGATATTGTACGGGGGGCCGAGCACAGATACGCAGTATTTT
TRBD1 TRBJ1-1 TRBV6-6 CASSPDRGNTEAFF TGTGCCAGCAGCCCGGACAGGGGGAACACTGAAGCTTTCTTT
- TRBJ2-1 TRBV5-1 CASSLRGNNEQFF TGCGCCAGCAGCCTCCGGGGTAACAATGAGCAGTTCTTC
- TRBJ1-5 TRBV18 CASSQTGQNSNQPQHF TGTGCCAGCTCACAAACAGGGCAAAATAGCAATCAGCCCCAGCATTTT
- TRBJ1-2 TRBV7-9 CASSFTGNYGYTF TGTGCCAGCAGCTTTACAGGAAACTATGGCTACACCTTC
- TRBJ2-7 TRBV10-2 CASSEAYGVHYEQYF TGCGCCAGCAGTGAGGCTTATGGGGTTCACTACGAGCAGTACTTC
TRBD1 TRBJ1-2 TRBV6-5 CASRGRGTGDYGYTF TGTGCCAGCAGAGGAAGAGGGACAGGGGACTATGGCTACACCTTC
- TRBJ1-6 TRBV27 CASRSGWENSPLHF TGTGCCAGCAGATCGGGGTGGGAGAACTCACCCCTCCACTTT
- TRBJ1-1 TRBV4-2 CASSQESGDTEAFF TGTGCCAGCAGCCAAGAGTCAGGGGACACTGAAGCTTTCTTT
- TRBJ1-1 TRBV15 CATSARGGSDTEAFF TGTGCCACCAGCGCCAGAGGGGGTTCTGACACTGAAGCTTTCTTT
TRBD2 TRBJ2-2 TRBV6-5 CASSYRAGGPGELFF TGTGCCAGCAGTTACAGAGCGGGGGGGCCCGGGGAGCTGTTTTTT
- TRBJ1-5 TRBV5-1 CASSLEGGRGHQPQHF TGCGCCAGCAGCTTGGAGGGGGGAAGGGGCCATCAGCCCCAGCATTTT
TRBD2 TRBJ2-7 TRBV18 CASSGLAGGRRYEQYF TGTGCCAGCTCTGGACTAGCGGGGGGGCGCCGGTACGAGCAGTACTTC
TRBD1 TRBJ1-2 TRBV7-8 CASSLERQGGFYGYTF TGTGCCAGCAGCTTAGAGAGGCAGGGGGGCTTCTATGGCTACACCTTC
- TRBJ2-3 TRBV20-1 CSASTGFSQYF TGCAGTGCATCTACAGGGTTTTCTCAATATTTT
TRBD1 TRBJ2-7 TRBV29-1 CSVRTGAYEQYF TGCAGCGTGAGGACAGGAGCCTACGAGCAGTACTTC